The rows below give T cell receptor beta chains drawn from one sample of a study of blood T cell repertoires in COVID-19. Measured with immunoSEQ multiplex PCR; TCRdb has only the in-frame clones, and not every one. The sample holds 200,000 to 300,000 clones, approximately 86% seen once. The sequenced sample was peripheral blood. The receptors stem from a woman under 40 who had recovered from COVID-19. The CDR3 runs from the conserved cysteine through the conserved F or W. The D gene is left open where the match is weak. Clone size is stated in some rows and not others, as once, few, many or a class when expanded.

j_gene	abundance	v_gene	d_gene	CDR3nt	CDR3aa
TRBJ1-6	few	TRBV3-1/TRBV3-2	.	TGTGCCAGCAGCCCCGCCATCGGGGTGGTTGGATCACCCCTCCACTTT	CASSPAIGVVGSPLHF
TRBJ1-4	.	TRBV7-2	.	TGTGCCAGCAGCTTCAGGGTTCCCAGTGAAAAACTGTTTTTT	CASSFRVPSEKLFF
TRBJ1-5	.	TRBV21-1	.	TGTGCCAGCAGCAAAGCCAGGGATAGCAATCAGCCCCAGCATTTT	CASSKARDSNQPQHF
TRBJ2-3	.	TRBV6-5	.	TGTGCCAGCAGTTACCCAGACACAGGGACAGATACGCAGTATTTT	CASSYPDTGTDTQYF
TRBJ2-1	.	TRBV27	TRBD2	TGTGCCAGCAGCATCAGCGGGGTAAGTGAGCAGTTCTTC	CASSISGVSEQFF
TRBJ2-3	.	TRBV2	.	TGTGCCAGCACTCAGACTAGGCCAGATACGCAGTATTTT	CASTQTRPDTQYF
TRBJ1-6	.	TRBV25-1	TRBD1	TGTGCCAGCAGTCATAACTCGGGACAGCCAGCGACCCTCCACTTT	CASSHNSGQPATLHF
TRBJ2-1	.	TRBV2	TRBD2	TGTGCCAGCGGGCTAGCGGGGCCAGGGAGCTCCTACAATGAGCAGTTCTTC	CASGLAGPGSSYNEQFF
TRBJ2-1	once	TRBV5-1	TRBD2	TGCGCCAGCAGCTTTGTTCCCGGGACTAGCGGGGGGGGAGCGGAGCAGTTCTTC	CASSFVPGTSGGGAEQFF
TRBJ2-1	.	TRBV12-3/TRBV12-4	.	TGTGCCAGCAGTTTCGGTCGGGGTGTTGAGCAGTTCTTC	CASSFGRGVEQFF
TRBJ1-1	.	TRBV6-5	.	TGTGCCAGCAGTTCCGGGGGGCTAACTGAAGCTTTCTTT	CASSSGGLTEAFF
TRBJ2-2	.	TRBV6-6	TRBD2	TGTGCCAGCGGGGAGCGGGGGGGCACCGGGGAGCTGTTTTTT	CASGERGGTGELFF
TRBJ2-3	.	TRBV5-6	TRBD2	TGTGCCAGCAGCTCCCGGGAGGGACTAGCGGGGGTTTTT	CASSSREGLAGVF
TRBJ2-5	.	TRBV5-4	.	TGTGCCAGCAGCCTCGACGGAGGTGAGACCCAGTACTTC	CASSLDGGETQYF
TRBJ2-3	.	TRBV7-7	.	TGTGCCAGCAGCTTACTCCGCACAGATACGCAGTATTTT	CASSLLRTDTQYF
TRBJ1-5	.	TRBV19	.	TGTGCCAGTAGTATAAGCGAGGGAAATCAGCCCCAGCATTTT	CASSISEGNQPQHF
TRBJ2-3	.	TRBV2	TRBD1	TGTGCCAGCAGTAGCGACAGGGGGCAAAGCACAGATACGCAGTATTTT	CASSSDRGQSTDTQYF
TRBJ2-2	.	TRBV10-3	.	TGTGCCATATCGACTGGCACCGGGGAGCTGTTTTTT	CAISTGTGELFF
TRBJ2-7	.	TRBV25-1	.	TGTGCCAGCAGTGATGAAGAGCCGGGACTCCACCTCTACGAGCAGTACTTC	CASSDEEPGLHLYEQYF
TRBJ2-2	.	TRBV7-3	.	TGTGCCAGCAGCTTAAATCTAAACACCGGGGAGCTGTTTTTT	CASSLNLNTGELFF
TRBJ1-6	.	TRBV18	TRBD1	TGTGCCAGCTCACCCCTCCGGGACAGAAATTCACCCCTCCACTTT	CASSPLRDRNSPLHF
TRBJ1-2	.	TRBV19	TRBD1	TGTGCCAGTACCGGACAGGTTTCATACTATGGCTACACCTTC	CASTGQVSYYGYTF
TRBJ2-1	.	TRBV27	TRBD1	TGTGCCAGCAGTTCAGGACAGGCATACAATGAGCAGTTCTTC	CASSSGQAYNEQFF
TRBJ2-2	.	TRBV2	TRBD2	TGTGCCAGCAGTACTAGCGGGGGGGCCAACGGGGAGCTGTTTTTT	CASSTSGGANGELFF
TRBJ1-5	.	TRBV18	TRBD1	TGTGCCAGCTCACCCTTGAGGATAGGACAGGGGTTTATTAGCAATCAGCCCCAGCATTTT	CASSPLRIGQGFISNQPQHF
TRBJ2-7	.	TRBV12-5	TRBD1	TGTGCTAGTGCCAGCGACAGGGGGAACGAGCAGTACTTC	CASASDRGNEQYF